This TCR beta chain derives from a study of technical replicates of blood from a few donors. The data were produced by immunoSEQ multiplex PCR, yet TCRdb's version contains in-frame clones alone and is incomplete. Of 70,000 to 95,000 clones in the sample, 75% to 95% were seen once. Trimming took 3 bases from V and 1 from J, leaving 15 bases between them. Germline V lookup: CDR1 LGHNA, CDR2 YSLEER. The CDR3 length is 16 residues. The chain employs TRBV4-3 and TRBJ1-1, with D possibly matching TRBD1 (6 bases). The sequence was collected from a human donor in good health. Some clones in this sample may be carry-over from other donors' samples. The sample consisted of T cells isolated from PBMCs. CDR3 sequence: CASSHGGGHTNTEAFF. The CDR3 nucleotides read TGCGCCAGCAGCCACGGGGGGGGCCATACGAACACTGAAGCTTTCTTT.